This TCR beta chain comes out of a study of blood T cells in healthy people across ages. Combining a sample-barcoded 5' primer with a J-beta primer mix, a second PCR ran for 7 to 11 cycles. Every sample produced at least 3 million CDR3-containing paired-end reads. TCRdb fed the 5' RACE reads into MiXCR, producing one record per CDR3 protein. Of approximately 960,000 distinct CDR3 sequences in the sample, 25% to 35% were seen once. The V end lost 7 bases, the J end lost 0 bases, and 14 bases lay between the germline ends. The CDR3 has 15 residues. The data were also submitted as part of a second study, on T cells of mothers and their children. That paper adds: Donation was provided by three healthy Caucasian mothers along with their six children. For the second PCR, the M1S primer put in sample barcodes and 2-4 random nucleotides. The study obtained over 8 million TCR beta CDR3 reads per mother and 3 million to 3.5 million per child.

Sequencing was performed on blood. The source is a woman aged 40 to 50 in good health. V gene TRBV12-3 or TRBV12-4 combines with J gene TRBJ2-3, with unresolved D. CDR3 in DNA: TGTGCCAGCACCCTAAGACCCATGAGCACAGATACGCAGTATTTT. Its translation is CASTLRPMSTDTQYF.